This passage covers 2 T cell receptor beta chains from one sample sequenced in a study of shared clonotypes between healthy human individuals. Assay: immunoSEQ multiplex PCR; the TCRdb copy retains only in-frame clones and omits some. The profile shows millions of clones, approximately 95% of them singletons. The material sequenced was naive CD4+ T cells sorted from blood. Indicated subset: CD45RA+ positively selected. The receptors originated from a man between 18 and 29 years old in good health.

The V and J genes are TRBV6-6 and TRBJ2-7; a weak D match, TRBD1 (6 bases). The V end was cut by 6 bases, the J end by 6 bases, with 24 bases between. Per the germline V gene, CDR1 is MNHNY and CDR2 is SVGAGI (reference sequence). The CDR3 contains 16 residues. The CDR3 sequence is CASRVTQRQGKGEQYF. For the CDR3, the DNA is TGTGCCAGCAGAGTTACCCAGAGGCAGGGGAAAGGCGAGCAGTACTTC.

The J gene is TRBJ2-3, the V gene TRBV5-1, with TRBD1 identical over 7 bases. Germline V gene lookup returns CDR1 SGHRS and CDR2 YFSETQ. The CDR3 spans 16 residues. The J segment lost 1 base and the V segment lost 0 bases, leaving 5 bases of the junction unmatched. The chain's CDR3 is CASSLEKGAGTDTQYF. DNA of the CDR3: TGCGCCAGCAGCTTGGAAAAGGGGGCTGGCACAGATACGCAGTATTTT.